The clone carrying this TCR beta chain was recorded a few times. Antigen specificity is unknown. The V gene lost 1 base and the J gene lost 5 bases, with 6 bases spanning the gap. CDR3 size: 13 residues. Germline CDR1 and CDR2: PRHDT and FYEKMQ (reference sequence). With constant-segment primers, 5'RACE yielded cDNA libraries of TCR alpha and TCR beta that carried sample barcodes and UMIs. One entry per CDR3 protein, called by TCRdb with MiXCR from the 5' RACE reads. Of 190,000 or so distinct CDR3 sequences detected, about a fifth appear once; the ten largest clones hold about 23%. This sample is drawn from a study of T-cell memory formation after mild COVID-19. For the study at large: Largely, TCR clusters stayed within a single donor.

General study points: Pre-infection memory contained some responding clones, which suggested that cross-reactive memory had joined. Shrinking CD4+ clones resided mostly in CM and EM, and CD8+ ones in EMRA.

The sample consisted of PBMCs or a T cell subset sorted from them (not recorded which). This TCR was recovered from an adult woman who had mild COVID-19 (a few samples of this study predate the infection). Cell type and time point are not known. The genes are TRBV13 and TRBJ2-1, with D hard to call. Written as DNA, the CDR3 is TGTGCCAGCAGCTTAGAGGGTAACAATGAGCAGTTCTTC. This sequence encodes CASSLEGNNEQFF.